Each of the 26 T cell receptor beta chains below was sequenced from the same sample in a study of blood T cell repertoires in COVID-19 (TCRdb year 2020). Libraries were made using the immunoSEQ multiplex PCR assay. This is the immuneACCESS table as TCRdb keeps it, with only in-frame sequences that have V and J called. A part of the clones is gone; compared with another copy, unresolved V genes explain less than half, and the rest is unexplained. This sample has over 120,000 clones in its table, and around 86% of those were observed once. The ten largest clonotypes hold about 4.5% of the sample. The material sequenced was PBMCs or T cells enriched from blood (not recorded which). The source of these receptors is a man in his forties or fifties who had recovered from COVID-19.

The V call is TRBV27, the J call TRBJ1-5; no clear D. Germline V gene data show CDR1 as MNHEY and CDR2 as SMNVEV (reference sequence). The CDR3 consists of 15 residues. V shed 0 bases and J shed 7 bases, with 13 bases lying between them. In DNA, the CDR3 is TGTGCCAGCAGTTTATCGATAGTAAGGAGACAGCCCCAGCATTTT. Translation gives CASSLSIVRRQPQHF.

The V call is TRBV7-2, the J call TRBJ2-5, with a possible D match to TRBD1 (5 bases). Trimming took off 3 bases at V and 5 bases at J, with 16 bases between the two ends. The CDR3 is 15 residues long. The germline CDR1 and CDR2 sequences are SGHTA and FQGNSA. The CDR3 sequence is CASSLADKVYETQYF. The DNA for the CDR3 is TGTGCCAGCAGCTTGGCGGACAAGGTCTACGAGACCCAGTACTTC.

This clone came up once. The CDR3 DNA is TGTGCCAGCACTCATCCCCTAGCGAACAATGAGCAGTTCTTC. Translating gives CASTHPLANNEQFF. The chain couples TRBV9 to TRBJ2-1, with D perhaps TRBD2 (6 bases). The germline V gene encodes CDR1 SGDLS and CDR2 YYNGEE. The CDR3 loop spans 14 amino acids. V was shortened by 6 bases and J by 5 bases, with 15 bases between the two germline ends.

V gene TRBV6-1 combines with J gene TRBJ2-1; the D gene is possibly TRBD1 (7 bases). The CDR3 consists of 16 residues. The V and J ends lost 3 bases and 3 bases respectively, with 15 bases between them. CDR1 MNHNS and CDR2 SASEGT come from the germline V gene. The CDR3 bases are TGTGCCAGCAGTGAGAATGCGGGACAGAACTACAATGAGCAGTTCTTC. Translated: CASSENAGQNYNEQFF.

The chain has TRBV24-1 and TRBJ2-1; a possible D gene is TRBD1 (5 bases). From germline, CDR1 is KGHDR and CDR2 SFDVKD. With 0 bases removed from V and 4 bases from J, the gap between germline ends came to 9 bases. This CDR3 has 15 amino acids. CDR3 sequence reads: CATSDLTTGYNEQFF. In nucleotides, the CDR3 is TGTGCCACCAGTGATTTGACAACAGGATACAATGAGCAGTTCTTC.

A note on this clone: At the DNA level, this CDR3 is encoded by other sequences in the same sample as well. In DNA, the CDR3 is TGTGCCAGCAGCTCACAGGGCAATCAGCCCCAGCATTTT. Translating it yields CASSSQGNQPQHF. The rearrangement joins TRBV11-2 to TRBJ1-5; D perhaps matches TRBD1 (5 bases). Per germline, CDR1 SGHAT and CDR2 FQNNGV. V was trimmed by 4 bases and J by 2 bases, leaving 6 bases between them. The CDR3 spans 13 residues.

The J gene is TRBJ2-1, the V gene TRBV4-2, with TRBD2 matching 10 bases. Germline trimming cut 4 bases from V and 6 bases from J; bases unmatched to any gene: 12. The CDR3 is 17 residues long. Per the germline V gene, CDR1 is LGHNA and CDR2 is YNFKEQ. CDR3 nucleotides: TGTGCCAGCAGCCCTGGGGGGAGCGGGGGGGCAGGCAATGAGCAGTTCTTC. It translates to CASSPGGSGGAGNEQFF.

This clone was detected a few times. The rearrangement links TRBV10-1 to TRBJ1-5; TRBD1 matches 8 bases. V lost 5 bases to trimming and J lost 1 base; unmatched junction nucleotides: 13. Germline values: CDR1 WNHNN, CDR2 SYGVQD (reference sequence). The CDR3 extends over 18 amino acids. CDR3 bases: TGCGCCAGCAGTTTATGTATCGGACAGGGCCCGAGCAATCAGCCCCAGCATTTT. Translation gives CASSLCIGQGPSNQPQHF.

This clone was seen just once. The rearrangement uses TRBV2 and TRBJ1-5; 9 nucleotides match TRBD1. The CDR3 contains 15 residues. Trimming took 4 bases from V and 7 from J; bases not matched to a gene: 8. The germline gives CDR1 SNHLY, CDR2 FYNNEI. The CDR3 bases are TGTGCCAGCAGTGCTCGGACAGGGGATGGACAGCCCCAGCATTTT. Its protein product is CASSARTGDGQPQHF.

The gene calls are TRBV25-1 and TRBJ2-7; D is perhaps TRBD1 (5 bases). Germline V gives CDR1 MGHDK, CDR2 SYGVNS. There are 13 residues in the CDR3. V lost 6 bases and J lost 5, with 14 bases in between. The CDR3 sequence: CASRDTVKNEQYF. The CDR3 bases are TGTGCCAGCAGGGACACGGTCAAGAACGAGCAGTACTTC.

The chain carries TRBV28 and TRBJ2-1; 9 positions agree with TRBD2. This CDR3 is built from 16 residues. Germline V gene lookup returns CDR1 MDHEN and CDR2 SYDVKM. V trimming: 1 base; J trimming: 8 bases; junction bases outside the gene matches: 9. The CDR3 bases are TGTGCCAGCAGTTTATTGCCGCCTAGCGGGGACCATGAGCAGTTCTTC. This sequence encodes CASSLLPPSGDHEQFF.

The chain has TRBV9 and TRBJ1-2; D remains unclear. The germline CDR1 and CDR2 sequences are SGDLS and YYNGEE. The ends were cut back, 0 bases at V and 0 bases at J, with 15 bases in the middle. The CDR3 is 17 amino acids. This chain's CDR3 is CASSVGETRYANYGYTF. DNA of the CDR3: TGTGCCAGCAGCGTAGGGGAGACGAGGTATGCTAACTATGGCTACACCTTC.

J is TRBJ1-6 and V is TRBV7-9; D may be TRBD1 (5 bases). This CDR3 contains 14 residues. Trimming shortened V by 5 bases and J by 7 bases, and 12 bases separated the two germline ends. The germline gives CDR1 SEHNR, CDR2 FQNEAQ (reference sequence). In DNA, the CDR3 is TGTGCCAGCAGCATCGCAGGGTGGAATTCACCCCTCCACTTT. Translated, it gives CASSIAGWNSPLHF.

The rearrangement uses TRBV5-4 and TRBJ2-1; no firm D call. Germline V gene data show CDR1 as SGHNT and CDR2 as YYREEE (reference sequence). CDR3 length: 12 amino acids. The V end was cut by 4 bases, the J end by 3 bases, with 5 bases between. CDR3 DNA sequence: TGTGCCAGCAGCGTAAACTACAATGAGCAGTTCTTC. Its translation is CASSVNYNEQFF.

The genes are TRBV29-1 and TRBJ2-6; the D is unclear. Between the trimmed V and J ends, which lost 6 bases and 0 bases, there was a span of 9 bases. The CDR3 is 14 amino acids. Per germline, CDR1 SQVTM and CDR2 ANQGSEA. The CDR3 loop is CSVVEFSGANVLTF. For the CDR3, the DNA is TGCAGCGTCGTAGAATTCTCTGGGGCCAACGTCCTGACTTTC.

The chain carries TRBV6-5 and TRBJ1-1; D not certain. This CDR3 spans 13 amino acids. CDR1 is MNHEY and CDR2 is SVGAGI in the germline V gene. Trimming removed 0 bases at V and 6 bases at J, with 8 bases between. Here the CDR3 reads CASSYSAIAEAFF. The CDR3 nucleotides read TGTGCCAGCAGTTACTCCGCGATTGCTGAAGCTTTCTTT.

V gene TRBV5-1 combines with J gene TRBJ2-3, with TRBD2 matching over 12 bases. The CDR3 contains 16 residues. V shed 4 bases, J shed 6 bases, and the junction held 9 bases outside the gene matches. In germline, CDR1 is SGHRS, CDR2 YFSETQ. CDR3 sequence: CASSAMLAGGMDTQYF. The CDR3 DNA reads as TGCGCCAGCAGCGCCATGCTAGCGGGAGGGATGGATACGCAGTATTTT.

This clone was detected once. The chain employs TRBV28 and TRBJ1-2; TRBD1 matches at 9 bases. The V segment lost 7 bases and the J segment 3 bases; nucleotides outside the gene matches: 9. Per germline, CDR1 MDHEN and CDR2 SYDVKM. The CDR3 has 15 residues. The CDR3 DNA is TGTGCCAGCAACCTACCTGGACAGGGGCACTATGGCTACACCTTC. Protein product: CASNLPGQGHYGYTF.

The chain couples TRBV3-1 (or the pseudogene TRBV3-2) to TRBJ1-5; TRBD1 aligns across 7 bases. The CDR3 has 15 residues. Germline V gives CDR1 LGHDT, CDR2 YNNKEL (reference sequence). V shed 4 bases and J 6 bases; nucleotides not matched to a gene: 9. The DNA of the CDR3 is TGTGCCAGCAGCCCACACCGGACAGGACTTCAGCCCCAGCATTTT. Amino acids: CASSPHRTGLQPQHF.

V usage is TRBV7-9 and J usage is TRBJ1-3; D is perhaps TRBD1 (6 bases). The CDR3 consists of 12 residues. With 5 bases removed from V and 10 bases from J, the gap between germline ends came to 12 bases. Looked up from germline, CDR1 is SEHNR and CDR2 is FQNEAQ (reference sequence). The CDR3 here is CASSREQGTIYF. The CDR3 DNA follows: TGTGCCAGCAGCCGAGAACAGGGAACCATATATTTT.

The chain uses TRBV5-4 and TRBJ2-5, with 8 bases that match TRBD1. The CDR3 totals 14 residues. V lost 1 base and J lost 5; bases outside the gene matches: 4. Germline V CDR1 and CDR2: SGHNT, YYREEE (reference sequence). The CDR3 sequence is CASSLKTGEETQYF. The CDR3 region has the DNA TGTGCCAGCAGCTTGAAGACAGGGGAGGAGACCCAGTACTTC.

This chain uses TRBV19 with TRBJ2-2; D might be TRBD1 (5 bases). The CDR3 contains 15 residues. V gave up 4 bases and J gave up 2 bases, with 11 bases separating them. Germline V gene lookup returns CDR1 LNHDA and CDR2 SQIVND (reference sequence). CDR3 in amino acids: CASSRQTLNTGELFF. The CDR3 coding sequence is TGTGCCAGTAGTAGACAGACGCTAAACACCGGGGAGCTGTTTTTT.

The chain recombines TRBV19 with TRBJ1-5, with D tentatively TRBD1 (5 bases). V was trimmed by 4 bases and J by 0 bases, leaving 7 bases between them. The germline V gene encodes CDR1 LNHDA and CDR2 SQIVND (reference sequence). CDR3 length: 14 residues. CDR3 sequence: CASSRTSSNQPQHF. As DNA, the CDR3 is TGTGCCAGTAGTAGGACAAGTAGCAATCAGCCCCAGCATTTT.

CDR3 in DNA: TGTGCCAGCAGCCAATTAAACACTGAAGCTTTCTTT. Its translation is CASSQLNTEAFF. The chain carries TRBV4-2 and TRBJ1-1; no definite D call. The germline V gene has CDR1 LGHNA and CDR2 YNFKEQ. CDR3 length: 12 amino acids. V lost 2 bases and J 2 bases, leaving 3 bases between the germline ends.

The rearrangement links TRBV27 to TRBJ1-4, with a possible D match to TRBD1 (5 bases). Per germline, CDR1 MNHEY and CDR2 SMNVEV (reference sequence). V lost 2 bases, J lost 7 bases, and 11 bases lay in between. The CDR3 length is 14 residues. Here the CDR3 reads CASSLGPGVEKLFF. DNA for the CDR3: TGTGCCAGCAGTTTAGGACCGGGGGTTGAAAAACTGTTTTTT. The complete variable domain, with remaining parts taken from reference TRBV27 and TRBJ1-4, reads EAQVTQNPRYLITVTGKKLTVTCSQNMNHEYMSWYRQDPGLGLRQIYYSMNVEVTDKGDVPEGYKVSRKEKRNFPLILESPSPNQTSLYFCASSLGPGVEKLFFGSGTQLSVL.

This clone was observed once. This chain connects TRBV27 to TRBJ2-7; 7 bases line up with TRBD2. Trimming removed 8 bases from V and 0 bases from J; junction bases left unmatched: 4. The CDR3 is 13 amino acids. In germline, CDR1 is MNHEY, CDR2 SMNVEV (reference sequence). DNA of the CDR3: TGTGCCAGCGGGAGGGAGGCCTCCTACGAGCAGTACTTC. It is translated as CASGREASYEQYF.